Listed below are T cell receptor beta chains from one sample, sequenced in a study of blood T cells in healthy people across ages. TCRdb re-analysed the 5' RACE reads in MiXCR, keeping a single row per CDR3 protein. The top ten hold more than 20% of the sample, which has 1.5 million to 2 million distinct CDR3 sequences, around 40% seen once. The specimen sequenced was blood. These receptors were obtained from a human donor in good health. Both conserved end residues are part of each CDR3. Each record gives: J gene, D gene, V gene, clone size, CDR3 protein, CDR3 DNA. D genes are given only for firm matches. Some rows mark clone size as missing; the rest say once, few, many or name a class of expanded clone.

TRBJ1-1 - TRBV6-5 - CASSYSIGTESVKAFF TGTGCCAGCAGTTACTCGATTGGAACAGAGTCAGTAAAAGCTTTCTTT
TRBJ2-5 TRBD2 TRBV29-1 - CSAGGAQETQYF TGCAGCGCGGGAGGGGCCCAAGAGACCCAGTACTTC
TRBJ2-1 - TRBV4-2 few CASSQERRPQFF TGTGCCAGCAGCCAAGAACGGAGACCGCAGTTCTTC
TRBJ1-4 - TRBV7-2 - CASSRGGDEKLFF TGTGCCAGCAGCCGCGGAGGGGATGAAAAACTGTTTTTT
TRBJ2-5 - TRBV4-2 - CASSQATQETQYF TGTGCCAGCAGCCAGGCTACCCAAGAGACCCAGTACTTC
TRBJ2-7 TRBD1 TRBV20-1 few CSATSGTGGSYEQYF TGCAGTGCTACTTCCGGGACAGGGGGCTCCTACGAGCAGTACTTC
TRBJ1-1 TRBD1 TRBV6-6 few CASSSQGTANTEAFF TGTGCCAGCAGTTCCCAGGGGACAGCGAACACTGAAGCTTTCTTT
TRBJ2-1 - TRBV12-3/TRBV12-4 - CASTRLNGRKYNGQFF TGTGCCAGCACCAGACTTAACGGACGGAAATACAATGGGCAGTTCTTC
TRBJ1-5 - TRBV6-2/TRBV6-3 - CASSYIGDQPQHF TGTGCCAGCAGTTACATCGGGGATCAGCCCCAGCATTTT
TRBJ2-1 TRBD2 TRBV11-3 - CASSPPRERGNYNEQFF TGTGCCAGCAGCCCCCCACGGGAGCGGGGAAACTACAATGAGCAGTTCTTC
TRBJ2-7 TRBD2 TRBV20-1 few CSARLAGVPYEQYF TGCAGTGCTAGGTTAGCGGGGGTCCCCTACGAGCAGTACTTC
TRBJ2-1 TRBD2 TRBV29-1 - CSVRLAGEETQFF TGCAGCGTTCGGTTAGCGGGGGAAGAGACCCAGTTCTTC
TRBJ2-7 - TRBV25-1 - CASSASAEKNEQYF TGTGCCAGCAGTGCGTCGGCGGAAAAGAACGAGCAGTACTTC
TRBJ1-1 - TRBV11-1 - CAIRRAGGNTEAFF TGTGCCATACGGAGGGCAGGCGGGAACACTGAAGCTTTCTTT
TRBJ2-7 TRBD1 TRBV20-1 few CSAYDRGNYEQYF TGTAGTGCCTACGACAGGGGTAATTACGAGCAGTACTTC
TRBJ2-7 - TRBV29-1 - CSVETVPYEQYF TGCAGCGTTGAGACAGTACCCTACGAGCAGTACTTC
TRBJ2-4 - TRBV7-2 few CASSLAMWPDYNIQYF TGTGCCAGCAGCTTAGCGATGTGGCCAGATTACAACATTCAGTACTTC
TRBJ2-5 - TRBV4-2 - CASSQDQGTPWTQYF TGTGCCAGCAGCCAAGACCAAGGGACCCCGTGGACCCAGTACTTC
TRBJ2-7 - TRBV7-2 - CASSWKGNYEQYF TGTGCCAGCAGCTGGAAGGGGAACTACGAGCAGTACTTC
TRBJ2-7 - TRBV29-1 - CSVVDSLSYEQYF TGCAGCGTTGTTGACAGCTTATCCTACGAGCAGTACTTC
TRBJ1-6 - TRBV7-2 few CASSFNPPTADNSPLHF TGTGCCAGCAGCTTTAACCCTCCGACGGCAGATAATTCACCCCTCCACTTT
TRBJ1-1 - TRBV12-3/TRBV12-4 few CASSARTGENTEAFF TGTGCCAGCAGTGCGAGGACCGGGGAGAACACTGAAGCTTTCTTT
TRBJ2-3 TRBD2 TRBV20-1 - CSVGRGGLTDTQYF TGCAGTGTCGGACGGGGGGGCCTTACAGATACGCAGTATTTT
TRBJ2-7 - TRBV20-1 - CSANRRSETYEQYF TGCAGTGCTAACCGAAGGAGCGAGACCTACGAGCAGTACTTC
TRBJ1-1 - TRBV12-3/TRBV12-4 - CASSPTPGTLTEAFF TGTGCCAGCAGCCCGACCCCCGGGACCCTGACTGAAGCTTTCTTT
TRBJ2-7 TRBD1 TRBV10-3 - CAISGTGSYYEQYF TGTGCCATCAGTGGGACAGGGTCTTACTACGAGCAGTACTTC
TRBJ2-1 TRBD2 TRBV7-2 - CASSLTTGGRIEQFF TGTGCCAGCAGCTTAACGACGGGGGGGCGTATTGAGCAGTTCTTC
TRBJ1-2 TRBD1 TRBV20-1 few CSARGSGQGFYGYTF TGCAGTGCTAGGGGATCGGGACAGGGATTCTATGGCTACACCTTC
TRBJ2-5 TRBD2 TRBV7-8 - CASTNLAVLETQYF TGTGCCAGCACTAATCTAGCGGTGCTGGAGACCCAGTACTTC
TRBJ2-7 TRBD2 TRBV9 - CASSAGLAGGSSYEQYF TGTGCCAGCAGCGCAGGACTAGCGGGGGGGAGCTCCTACGAGCAGTACTTC
TRBJ2-5 - TRBV7-2 - CASSEPPDQETQYF TGTGCCAGCAGCGAGCCCCCAGACCAAGAGACCCAGTACTTC
TRBJ1-5 - TRBV10-3 many CAISESWQGQNQPQHF TGTGCCATCAGTGAGTCGTGGCAGGGTCAAAATCAGCCCCAGCATTTT
TRBJ2-7 TRBD2 TRBV28 few CATGNGGESYEQYF TGTGCCACCGGGAACGGGGGGGAAAGCTACGAGCAGTACTTC
TRBJ2-7 TRBD2 TRBV2 - CATTMLGLAGDRSYEQYF TGTGCCACCACTATGTTGGGACTAGCGGGGGACCGCTCCTACGAGCAGTACTTC
TRBJ2-1 TRBD1 TRBV20-1 few CSATGQGDGEQFF TGCAGTGCTACGGGACAGGGGGACGGTGAGCAGTTCTTC
TRBJ2-3 TRBD1 TRBV11-2 - CASSFGTGTTDTQYF TGTGCCAGCAGCTTCGGGACAGGGACCACAGATACGCAGTATTTT